Presented here are 8 T cell receptor beta chains from one specimen sequenced in a study of high-grade serous ovarian cancer treatment subgroups. Some clones are missing from TCRdb's copy, which holds only in-frame ones; the method was immunoSEQ multiplex PCR. This table has about 12,000 clones, 80% to 90% appearing once. Tumor samples were taken before definitive surgery or chemotherapy. Material: tumor tissue. These TCRs come from a human donor with high-grade serous ovarian cancer.

V usage is TRBV7-2 and J usage is TRBJ2-1, with unresolved D. Germline V gene sequence: CDR1 SGHTA, CDR2 FQGNSA. This CDR3 comprises 18 residues. The V and J ends lost 5 bases and 2 bases respectively, with 22 bases between them. The CDR3: CASSPRVFRHQTYNEQFF. The CDR3 nucleotides read TGTGCCAGCAGCCCGCGCGTTTTCAGACACCAGACCTACAATGAGCAGTTCTTC.

The rearrangement uses TRBV18 and TRBJ1-5; TRBD1 is a possible D gene (5 bases). CDR3 length: 15 residues. V was clipped by 2 bases and J by 0 bases, with 8 bases between them. Germline V CDR1 and CDR2: KGHSH, LQKENI. In DNA, the CDR3 is TGTGCCAGCTCACCAGACAGTCATAGCAATCAGCCCCAGCATTTT. The encoded protein is CASSPDSHSNQPQHF.

This clone was seen a few times. The junction shows a germline mismatch at one end, possibly a read error. This chain uses TRBV6-1 with TRBJ1-2; D remains unclear. The CDR3 runs 14 residues. Germline V gives CDR1 MNHNS, CDR2 SASEGT. The CDR3 here is CASGRTNANYGYTF. CDR3 DNA: TGTGCCAGCGGCAGGACGAACGCTAATTATGGCTACACCTTC.

The V and J genes are TRBV27 and TRBJ1-6; TRBD1 might be the D (6 bases). V lost 4 bases and J 3 bases, leaving 10 bases between the germline ends. The CDR3 contains 15 residues. CDR1 is MNHEY, CDR2 SMNVEV, per germline (reference sequence). The CDR3 region has the DNA TGTGCCAGCAGTTACACAGGGCTCTATAATTCACCCCTCCACTTT. This encodes CASSYTGLYNSPLHF.

This sequence joins TRBV29-1 and TRBJ1-2; D is uncertain. The germline V gene encodes CDR1 SQVTM and CDR2 ANQGSEA. Trimming removed 2 bases from V and 4 bases from J, with 8 bases in between. The CDR3 has 12 residues. The DNA for the CDR3 is TGCAGCGTTGAATGGCGGAGCTATGGCTACACCTTC. Its translation is CSVEWRSYGYTF. The entire variable domain, with the rest obtained from reference TRBV29-1 and TRBJ1-2, is as follows: SAVISQKPSRDICQRGTSLTIQCQVDSQVTMMFWYRQQPGQSLTLIATANQGSEATYESGFVIDKFPISRPNLTFSTLTVSNMSPEDSSIYLCSVEWRSYGYTFGSGTRLTVV.

CDR3 nucleotides: TGTGCCAGCAGCCAAGATATGCGGCGAGGGACCCAGTACTTC. Its protein product is CASSQDMRRGTQYF. The rearrangement joins TRBV14 to TRBJ2-5; D ambiguous. Germline lookup yields CDR1 SGHDN and CDR2 FVKESK. The CDR3 is 14 amino acids. V was trimmed by 0 bases and J by 7 bases, leaving 12 bases between them.

This clone was counted only a few times. This chain joins TRBV2 and TRBJ1-2; the D gene is possibly TRBD1 (5 bases). V shed 1 base and J shed 7 bases, with 13 bases lying between them. The CDR3 extends over 14 amino acids. From germline, CDR1 is SNHLY and CDR2 FYNNEI. The CDR3 coding sequence is TGTGCCAGCAGTGAAGTAGGGGCCACCGGTGGCTACACCTTC. Protein product: CASSEVGATGGYTF. The entire variable domain, with the rest obtained from reference TRBV2 and TRBJ1-2, is as follows: EPEVTQTPSHQVTQMGQEVILRCVPISNHLYFYWYRQILGQKVEFLVSFYNNEISEKSEIFDDQFSVERPDGSNFTLKIRSTKLEDSAMYFCASSEVGATGGYTFGSGTRLTVV.

The chain carries TRBV5-1 and TRBJ2-1, with D possibly being TRBD1 (5 bases). Deletions cut 2 bases from V and 4 bases from J, with 7 bases between. The CDR3 is 13 amino acids. Germline values: CDR1 SGHRS, CDR2 YFSETQ. CDR3 region: CASSLGEYNEQFF. DNA for the CDR3: TGCGCCAGCAGCTTAGGGGAATACAATGAGCAGTTCTTC.